The subject of this entry is one TCR beta chain. This sample stems from a study of esophageal squamous cell carcinoma under preoperative chemotherapy. TCRdb reanalysed the PCR reads using MiXCR and keeps one entry per CDR3 protein. The sample lists 32,000 or so distinct CDR3 sequences; less than 65% were seen once. The sample's time point: after preoperative PTX-NDP chemotherapy. The receptor was derived from a human donor with esophageal squamous cell carcinoma. The donor label of this sample is uncertain. The specimen was obtained from a patient given preoperative chemotherapy.

The CDR3: CASRITGSGANVLTF. The CDR3 bases are TGCGCCAGCAGGATTACGGGGTCTGGGGCCAACGTCCTGACTTTC. The chain is built from TRBV10-2 and TRBJ2-6, with D perhaps matching TRBD2 (5 bases). This CDR3 is built from 15 residues. Trimming removed 6 bases from V and 1 base from J, with 10 bases in between. Germline loops: CDR1 WSHSY, CDR2 SAAADI.